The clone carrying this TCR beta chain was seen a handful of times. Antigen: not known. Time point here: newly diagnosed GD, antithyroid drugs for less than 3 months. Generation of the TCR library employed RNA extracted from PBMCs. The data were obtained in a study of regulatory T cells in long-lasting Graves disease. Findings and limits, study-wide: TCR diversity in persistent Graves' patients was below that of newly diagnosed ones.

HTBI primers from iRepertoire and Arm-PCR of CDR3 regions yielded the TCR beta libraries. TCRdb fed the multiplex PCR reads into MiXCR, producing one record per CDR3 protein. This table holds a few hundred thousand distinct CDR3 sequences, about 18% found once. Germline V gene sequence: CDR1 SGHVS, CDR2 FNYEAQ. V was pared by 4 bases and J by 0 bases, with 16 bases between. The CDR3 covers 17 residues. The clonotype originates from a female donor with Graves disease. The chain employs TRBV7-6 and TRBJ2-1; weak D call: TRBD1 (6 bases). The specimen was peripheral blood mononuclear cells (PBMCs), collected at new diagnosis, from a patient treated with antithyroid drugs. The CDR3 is CASSWRPDSGSYNEQFF. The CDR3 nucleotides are TGTGCCAGCAGCTGGCGGCCGGACAGCGGCTCCTACAATGAGCAGTTCTTC.